Each of the 2 T cell receptor beta chains below was sequenced from the same sample in a study of blood T cell repertoires in COVID-19. Sequencing was performed with immunoSEQ multiplex PCR; in TCRdb, only in-frame clones are kept and a portion is missing. The sample gives approximately 260,000 clones, approximately 80% of which show up once; about 9.1% is in the top ten. Sequenced input: peripheral blood. These TCRs come from a human donor in a cohort sampled during active COVID-19.

This chain uses TRBV7-2 with TRBJ1-6; 7 positions agree with TRBD1. Germline CDR1 reads SGHTA; CDR2 reads FQGNSA. The V gene end was trimmed by 6 bases and the J gene end by 5 bases; junction bases not matched to a gene: 10. The CDR3 contains 16 residues. CDR3 amino acids: CASRTSQGFDNSPLHF. Here the CDR3 DNA reads TGTGCCAGCAGAACTTCACAGGGGTTCGATAATTCACCCCTCCACTTT.

The V call is TRBV18, the J call TRBJ1-6; the match to TRBD1 covers 7 bases. This CDR3 spans 13 amino acids. The germline gives CDR1 KGHSH, CDR2 LQKENI. J was trimmed by 9 bases and V by 4 bases; bases with no gene match: 3. The CDR3 DNA follows: TGTGCCAGCTCACGCGGGACAGTTTCACCCCTCCACTTT. It encodes CASSRGTVSPLHF.